A selection of T cell receptor beta chains follows, all from one sample in a study of T cells after yellow fever vaccination. TCRdb reanalysed the 5' RACE reads using MiXCR and keeps one entry per CDR3 protein. The sample includes around 550,000 distinct CDR3 sequences, roughly 19% seen only once; the top ten take 13% to 15%. Specimen: PBMCs, collected 15 days after the yellow fever booster vaccination. The source is a man younger than 40 who received the YFV17D yellow fever vaccine. Both conserved end residues are part of each CDR3. The order of the fields is D gene, J gene, clone size, V gene, CDR3 length, CDR3 protein, CDR3 DNA. The D gene is left open where the match is weak. Clone size appears in some rows only: once, few, many, or a class for an expanded clone.

.,TRBJ2-3,.,TRBV6-5,15,CASSYSPVSTDTQYF,TGTGCCAGCAGTTACTCGCCAGTTAGCACAGATACGCAGTATTTT
TRBD2,TRBJ2-1,.,TRBV5-1,15,CASGLAVSSYNEQFF,TGCGCCAGCGGACTAGCGGTAAGCTCCTACAATGAGCAGTTCTTC
.,TRBJ2-3,.,TRBV29-1,12,CSGTVSTDTQYF,TGCAGCGGGACAGTTAGCACAGATACGCAGTATTTT
.,TRBJ2-5,few,TRBV20-1,15,CSARPPSASLETQYF,TGCAGTGCTAGGCCCCCTTCCGCTAGTCTAGAGACCCAGTACTTC
TRBD2,TRBJ2-1,.,TRBV10-3,16,CAINPTSGFSYNEQFF,TGTGCCATCAATCCGACTAGCGGCTTCTCCTACAATGAGCAGTTCTTC
.,TRBJ2-3,.,TRBV28,13,CASSSEGHVGQYF,TGTGCCAGCAGCTCGGAGGGGCATGTTGGGCAGTATTTT
TRBD1,TRBJ1-3,.,TRBV12-3/TRBV12-4,16,CASSLTTGEPGNTIYF,TGTGCCAGCAGTTTAACGACAGGGGAGCCCGGAAACACCATATATTTT
TRBD2,TRBJ2-1,few,TRBV29-1,14,CSATTGLAVNEQFF,TGCAGCGCTACAACGGGACTAGCGGTCAATGAGCAGTTCTTC
.,TRBJ2-7,.,TRBV10-3,13,CVISQDTAYEQYF,TGTGTCATCAGCCAGGACACGGCCTACGAGCAGTACTTC
.,TRBJ1-5,.,TRBV27,15,CASRSTGGRGQPQHF,TGTGCCAGCAGATCCACGGGGGGGAGAGGTCAGCCCCAGCATTTT
TRBD1,TRBJ1-2,.,TRBV6-1,14,CAVLDPGQSYGYTF,TGTGCCGTCTTAGACCCGGGACAGTCCTATGGCTACACCTTC
TRBD1,TRBJ2-4,few,TRBV3-1,14,CASSQPGAGGIQYF,TGTGCCAGCAGCCAGCCCGGGGCAGGGGGCATTCAGTACTTC
TRBD1,TRBJ2-7,few,TRBV27,17,CASSFTRTGTAPREQYF,TGTGCCAGCAGTTTCACCAGAACCGGGACAGCCCCTCGGGAGCAGTACTTC
.,TRBJ1-4,many,TRBV5-5,16,CASSPLGTATNEKLFF,TGTGCCAGCAGCCCCCTCGGGACGGCAACTAATGAAAAACTGTTTTTT
.,TRBJ2-3,few,TRBV7-9,17,CAMTPPRRATSTDTQYF,TGTGCCATGACACCCCCCCGGCGAGCGACGAGCACAGATACGCAGTATTTT
.,TRBJ2-6,few,TRBV29-1,14,CSVWGASGANVLTF,TGCAGCGTTTGGGGGGCGTCTGGGGCCAACGTCCTGACTTTC
.,TRBJ2-3,few,TRBV20-1,15,CSARGSALNTDTQYF,TGCAGTGCTAGGGGTAGCGCACTCAACACAGATACGCAGTATTTT
TRBD2,TRBJ2-5,few,TRBV7-8,18,CASSLARVGGRVQETQYF,TGTGCCAGCAGCTTAGCCCGTGTGGGCGGGAGGGTCCAAGAGACCCAGTACTTC
.,TRBJ2-3,.,TRBV7-9,15,CASSPGRDFADTQYF,TGTGCCAGCAGTCCCGGCCGAGACTTCGCAGATACGCAGTATTTT
TRBD2,TRBJ2-7,.,TRBV6-5,11,CASSYSGGTVF,TGTGCCAGCAGTTACTCGGGGGGGACCGTCTTC
.,TRBJ1-1,.,TRBV6-2/TRBV6-3,13,CAIRRPSNTEAFF,TGTGCCATCCGGCGGCCATCTAACACTGAAGCTTTCTTT
.,TRBJ1-2,once,TRBV29-1,12,CSPLRAGSGYTF,TGCAGCCCCCTGCGGGCGGGGAGTGGCTACACCTTC
TRBD1,TRBJ2-7,few,TRBV28,15,CASRPGTGGSYEQYF,TGTGCCAGCAGGCCCGGGACAGGGGGTTCCTACGAGCAGTACTTC
.,TRBJ1-1,few,TRBV6-6,13,CASVQDPETEAFF,TGTGCCAGCGTCCAGGATCCGGAGACTGAAGCTTTCTTT
TRBD2,TRBJ2-1,few,TRBV6-5,13,CASSTGLSASWFF,TGTGCCAGCAGTACGGGACTAAGTGCCTCTTGGTTCTTC
TRBD2,TRBJ2-2,few,TRBV5-1,17,CASSRDLAGVRSGELFF,TGCGCCAGCAGCAGAGACCTAGCGGGAGTCAGATCCGGGGAGCTGTTTTTT
.,TRBJ2-2,.,TRBV6-1,15,CASTPGYGRTGELFF,TGTGCCAGCACACCAGGATACGGACGGACCGGGGAGCTGTTTTTT
TRBD2,TRBJ2-7,.,TRBV10-1,17,CASSPSGRGGGTYEQYF,TGCGCCAGCAGTCCATCCGGGCGTGGCGGGGGAACCTACGAGCAGTACTTC
.,TRBJ2-1,.,TRBV29-1,13,CSVRRSLYNEQFF,TGCAGCGTTCGGAGGAGTCTCTACAATGAGCAGTTCTTC
TRBD2,TRBJ2-1,.,TRBV6-2/TRBV6-3,18,CASSYRGTSGSSYNEQFF,TGTGCCAGCAGTTACAGGGGGACTAGCGGGAGCTCCTACAATGAGCAGTTCTTC